This TCR beta chain was sequenced in a study of cytomegalovirus exposure and HLA in healthy donors. Germline-derived CDR1 and CDR2 are SNHLY and FYNNEI. Trimming pared 2 bases from V and 0 bases from J, leaving 14 bases between. This CDR3 comprises 16 residues. The primer mix had 60 Vbeta and 13 Jbeta primers. Produced via immunoSEQ multiplex PCR; TCRdb's table is partial and in-frame only. The data show about 110,000 clones, about 71% seen once. The gene calls are TRBV2 and TRBJ2-7; TRBD2 might be the D (7 bases). The sequence was collected from a boy aged 5-17 years in good health and CMV-seronegative. Sequencing was done on a sample of PBMCs. In nucleotides, the CDR3 is TGTGCCAGCAGTGAAAATGAGGGGGGGCGCTCCTACGAGCAGTACTTC. Its protein product is CASSENEGGRSYEQYF.